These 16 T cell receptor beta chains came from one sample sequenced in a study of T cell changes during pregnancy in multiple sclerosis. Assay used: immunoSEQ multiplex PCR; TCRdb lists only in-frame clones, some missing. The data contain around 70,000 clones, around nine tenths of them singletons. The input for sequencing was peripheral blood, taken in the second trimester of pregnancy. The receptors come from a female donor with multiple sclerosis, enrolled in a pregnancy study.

CDR3 coding DNA: TGTGCCAGCAGCCCCCCGACAGGGGCGAACACTGAAGCTTTCTTT. Amino acid sequence: CASSPPTGANTEAFF. The chain employs TRBV5-4 and TRBJ1-1; 8 bases map to TRBD1. Unmatched junction bases numbered 6, after V lost 4 bases and J lost 1 base. Germline V gene lookup returns CDR1 SGHNT and CDR2 YYREEE (reference sequence). The CDR3 sequence is 15 residues long. The full variable domain, completed using reference TRBV5-4 and TRBJ1-1, is ETGVTQSPTHLIKTRGQQVTLRCSSQSGHNTVSWYQQALGQGPQFIFQYYREEENGRGNFPPRFSGLQFPNYSSELNVNALELDDSALYLCASSPPTGANTEAFFGQGTRLTVV.

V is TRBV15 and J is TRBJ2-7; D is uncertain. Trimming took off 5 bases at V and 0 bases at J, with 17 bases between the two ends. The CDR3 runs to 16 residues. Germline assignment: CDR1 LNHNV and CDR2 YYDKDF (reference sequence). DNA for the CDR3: TGTGCCACCAGCCGAACTCCTATCAAGAGCTCCTACGAGCAGTACTTC. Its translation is CATSRTPIKSSYEQYF.

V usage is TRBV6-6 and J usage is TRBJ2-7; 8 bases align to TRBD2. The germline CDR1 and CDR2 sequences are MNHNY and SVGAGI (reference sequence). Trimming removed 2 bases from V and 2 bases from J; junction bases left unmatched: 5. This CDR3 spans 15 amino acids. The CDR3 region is CASSYGSSGAYEQYF. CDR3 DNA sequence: TGTGCCAGCAGTTACGGTAGTAGCGGGGCCTACGAGCAGTACTTC.

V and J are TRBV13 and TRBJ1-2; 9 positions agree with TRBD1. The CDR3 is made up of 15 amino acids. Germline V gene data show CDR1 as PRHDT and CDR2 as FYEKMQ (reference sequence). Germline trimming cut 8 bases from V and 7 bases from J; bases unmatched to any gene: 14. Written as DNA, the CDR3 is TGTGCCAGCTCTAAGAGTCTGGGACAGGGATTTGGCTACACCTTC. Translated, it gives CASSKSLGQGFGYTF.

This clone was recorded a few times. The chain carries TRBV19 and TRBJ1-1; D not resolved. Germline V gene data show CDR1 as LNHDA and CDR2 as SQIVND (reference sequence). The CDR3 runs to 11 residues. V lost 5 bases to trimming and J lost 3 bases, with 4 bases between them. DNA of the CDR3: TGTGCCAGTAGTTCGGACACTGAAGCTTTCTTT. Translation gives CASSSDTEAFF.

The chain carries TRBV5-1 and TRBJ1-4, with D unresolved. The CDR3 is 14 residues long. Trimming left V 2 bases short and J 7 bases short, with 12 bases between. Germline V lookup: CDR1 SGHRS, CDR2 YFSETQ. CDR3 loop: CASSFEGGVEKLFF. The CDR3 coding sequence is TGCGCCAGCAGCTTTGAGGGAGGCGTTGAAAAACTGTTTTTT.

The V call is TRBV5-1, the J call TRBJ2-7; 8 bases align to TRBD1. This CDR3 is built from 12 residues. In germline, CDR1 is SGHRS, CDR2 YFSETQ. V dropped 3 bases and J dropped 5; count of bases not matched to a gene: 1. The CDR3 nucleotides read TGCGCCAGCAGCTGGGGACAGGACGAGCAGTACTTC. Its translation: CASSWGQDEQYF.

This CDR3 reads CARRGTAEYEQYF. In nucleotides, the CDR3 is TGCGCCAGAAGGGGGACAGCTGAATACGAGCAGTACTTC. The chain carries TRBV5-1 and TRBJ2-7; 7 bases map to TRBD1. The CDR3 consists of 13 residues. Trimming took 8 bases from V and 4 from J; bases not matched to a gene: 9. Germline V CDR1 and CDR2: SGHRS, YFSETQ.

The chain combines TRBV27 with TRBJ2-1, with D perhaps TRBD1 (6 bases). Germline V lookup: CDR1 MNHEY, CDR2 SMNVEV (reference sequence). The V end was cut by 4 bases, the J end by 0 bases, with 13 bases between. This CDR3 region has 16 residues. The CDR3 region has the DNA TGTGCCAGCAGTTCACCACAGGGAATCTCCTACAATGAGCAGTTCTTC. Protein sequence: CASSSPQGISYNEQFF.

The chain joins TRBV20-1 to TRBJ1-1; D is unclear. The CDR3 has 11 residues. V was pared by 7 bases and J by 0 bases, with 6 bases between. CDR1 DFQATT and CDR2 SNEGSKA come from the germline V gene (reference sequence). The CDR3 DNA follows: TGCAGTGTACCTATGAACACTGAAGCTTTCTTT. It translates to CSVPMNTEAFF.

For the CDR3, the DNA is TGCGCCAGCAGCCCGGACACATCTCTTAACTATGGCTACACCTTC. It yields the protein CASSPDTSLNYGYTF. This sequence joins TRBV5-1 and TRBJ1-2, with D perhaps matching TRBD1 (5 bases). Trimming shortened V by 4 bases and J by 1 base, and 14 bases separated the two germline ends. CDR1 and CDR2 (germline): SGHRS, YFSETQ. CDR3 length equals 15 residues. The complete variable domain, with remaining parts taken from reference TRBV5-1 and TRBJ1-2, reads KAGVTQTPRYLIKTRGQQVTLSCSPISGHRSVSWYQQTPGQGLQFLFEYFSETQRNKGNFPGRFSGRQFSNSRSEMNVSTLELGDSALYLCASSPDTSLNYGYTFGSGTRLTVV.

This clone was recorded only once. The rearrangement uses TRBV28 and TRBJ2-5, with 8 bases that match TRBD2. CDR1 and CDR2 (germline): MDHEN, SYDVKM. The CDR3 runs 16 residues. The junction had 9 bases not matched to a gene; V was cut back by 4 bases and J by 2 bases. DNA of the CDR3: TGTGCCAGCAGTTCCCCGGGGGGGCGAGGTCAAGAGACCCAGTACTTC. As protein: CASSSPGGRGQETQYF.

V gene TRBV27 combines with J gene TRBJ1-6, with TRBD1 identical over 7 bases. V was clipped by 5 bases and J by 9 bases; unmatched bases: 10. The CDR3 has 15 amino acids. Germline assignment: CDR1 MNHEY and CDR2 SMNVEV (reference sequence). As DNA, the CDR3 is TGTGCCAGCAGTCACGGACAAGGGGGCTTTTCACCCCTCCACTTT. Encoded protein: CASSHGQGGFSPLHF.

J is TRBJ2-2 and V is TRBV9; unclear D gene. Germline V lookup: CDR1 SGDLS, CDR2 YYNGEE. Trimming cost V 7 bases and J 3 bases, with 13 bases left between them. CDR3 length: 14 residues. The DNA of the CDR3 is TGTGCCAGCCGTCGGGTAAGTGACACCGGGGAGCTGTTTTTT. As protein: CASRRVSDTGELFF.

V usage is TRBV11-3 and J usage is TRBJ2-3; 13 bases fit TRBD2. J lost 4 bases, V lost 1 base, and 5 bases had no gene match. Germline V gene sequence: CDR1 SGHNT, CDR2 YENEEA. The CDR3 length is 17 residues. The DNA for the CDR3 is TGTGCCAGCAGCTTAGCCCTCACTAGCGGGGGGGCAGATACGCAGTATTTT. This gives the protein CASSLALTSGGADTQYF. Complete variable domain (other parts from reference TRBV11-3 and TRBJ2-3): EAGVVQSPRYKIIEKKQPVAFWCNPISGHNTLYWYLQNLGQGPELLIRYENEEAVDDSQLPKDRFSAERLKGVDSTLKIQPAELGDSAVYLCASSLALTSGGADTQYFGPGTRLTVL.

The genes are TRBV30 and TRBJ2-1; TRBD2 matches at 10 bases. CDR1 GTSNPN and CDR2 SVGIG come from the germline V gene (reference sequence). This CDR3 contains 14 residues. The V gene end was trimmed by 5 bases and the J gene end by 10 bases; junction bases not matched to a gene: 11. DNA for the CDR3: TGTGCCTGGGGCTCAACGGGACTAGCGAACGAGCAGTTCTTC. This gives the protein CAWGSTGLANEQFF.